Listed below are T cell receptor beta chains from one sample, sequenced in a study of shared clonotypes between healthy human individuals. Libraries were prepared by immunoSEQ multiplex PCR; TCRdb keeps only in-frame clonotypes and omits some of them. The sample includes under 2.5 million clones, approximately 90% of them seen just once. Sequenced: naive CD4+ T cells from PBMCs. Receptors originate from a man aged 18 to 30 in good health. Some clones in this sample may be carry-over from other donors' samples. Each CDR3 is given with its conserved first and last residue. Fields, in order: D gene, J gene, V gene, clone size, CDR3 DNA, CDR3 protein. A D gene is named only where the DNA matches it firmly. Size is stated for part of the rows, as once, few or many counts, or as a class when the clone is expanded.

d_gene: .
j_gene: TRBJ1-2
v_gene: TRBV5-6
abundance: .
CDR3nt: TGTGCCAGCAGCTTGGAGCCACCGAGTGGCTACACCTTC
CDR3aa: CASSLEPPSGYTF

d_gene: .
j_gene: TRBJ1-1
v_gene: TRBV18
abundance: .
CDR3nt: TGTGCCAGCTCACCAAGTATGGAGACTGAAGCTTTCTTT
CDR3aa: CASSPSMETEAFF

d_gene: .
j_gene: TRBJ1-1
v_gene: TRBV28
abundance: few
CDR3nt: TGTGCCAGCAGTAACAACCCGTGGAACACTGAAGCTTTCTTT
CDR3aa: CASSNNPWNTEAFF

d_gene: .
j_gene: TRBJ1-2
v_gene: TRBV6-5
abundance: .
CDR3nt: TGTGCCAGCAGTTCCTCCGGGGGCACAAACTATGGCTACACCTTC
CDR3aa: CASSSSGGTNYGYTF

d_gene: .
j_gene: TRBJ2-7
v_gene: TRBV2
abundance: .
CDR3nt: TGTGCCAGCAGGTCGATTAACGTTTACGAGCAGTACTTC
CDR3aa: CASRSINVYEQYF

d_gene: .
j_gene: TRBJ1-5
v_gene: TRBV7-3
abundance: .
CDR3nt: TGTGCCAGCAGCTTATTGGCAGGGCTCGGTCAGCCCCAGCATTTT
CDR3aa: CASSLLAGLGQPQHF

d_gene: .
j_gene: TRBJ1-1
v_gene: TRBV28
abundance: .
CDR3nt: TGTGCCAGCAGTTTAAAGCCGAACACTGAAGCTTTCTTT
CDR3aa: CASSLKPNTEAFF

d_gene: .
j_gene: TRBJ1-5
v_gene: TRBV19
abundance: few
CDR3nt: TGTGCCAGTAGTATAGATCGCCAGGGGAATCAGCCCCAGCATTTT
CDR3aa: CASSIDRQGNQPQHF

d_gene: .
j_gene: TRBJ2-1
v_gene: TRBV7-2
abundance: .
CDR3nt: TGTGCCAGCAGCTCCGCTCGTCTCTCCTACAATGAGCAGTTCTTC
CDR3aa: CASSSARLSYNEQFF

d_gene: TRBD1
j_gene: TRBJ1-1
v_gene: TRBV9
abundance: .
CDR3nt: TGTGCCAGCAGCCCTAGGACAGGCGCGACTTTCTTT
CDR3aa: CASSPRTGATFF

d_gene: TRBD1
j_gene: TRBJ2-1
v_gene: TRBV7-9
abundance: .
CDR3nt: TGTGCCAGCAGCTTCGGGGACAGTAGAAATGAGCAGTTCTTC
CDR3aa: CASSFGDSRNEQFF

d_gene: .
j_gene: TRBJ2-4
v_gene: TRBV4-1
abundance: few
CDR3nt: TGCGCCAGCAGCCAACTCTCTTTGGTTCTAGCCAAAAACATTCAGTACTTC
CDR3aa: CASSQLSLVLAKNIQYF

d_gene: .
j_gene: TRBJ1-3
v_gene: TRBV28
abundance: .
CDR3nt: TGTGCCAGCAGTGAAATTTCAGGGGTTAACACCATATATTTT
CDR3aa: CASSEISGVNTIYF

d_gene: .
j_gene: TRBJ2-3
v_gene: TRBV27
abundance: .
CDR3nt: TGTGCCAGCAGTTTTAATCGGGATACGCAGTATTTT
CDR3aa: CASSFNRDTQYF

d_gene: .
j_gene: TRBJ2-5
v_gene: TRBV7-2
abundance: .
CDR3nt: TGTGCCAGCAGCCCGACTAGATCACAAGAGACCCAGTACTTC
CDR3aa: CASSPTRSQETQYF

d_gene: .
j_gene: TRBJ2-5
v_gene: TRBV27
abundance: .
CDR3nt: TGTGCCAGCAGTCCGCTCCAGGAAGACCAAGAGACCCAGTACTTC
CDR3aa: CASSPLQEDQETQYF

d_gene: TRBD1
j_gene: TRBJ2-7
v_gene: TRBV28
abundance: .
CDR3nt: TGTGCCAGCAGTTCGGCCGGGACAGGCTACTACGAGCAGTACTTC
CDR3aa: CASSSAGTGYYEQYF

d_gene: TRBD2
j_gene: TRBJ2-2
v_gene: TRBV5-1
abundance: .
CDR3nt: TGCGCCAGCACCCAACCCGCCACTAGCGGGAGCGGGACCGGGGAGCTGTTTTTT
CDR3aa: CASTQPATSGSGTGELFF

d_gene: TRBD1
j_gene: TRBJ1-2
v_gene: TRBV6-5
abundance: once
CDR3nt: TGTGCCAGCAGCCCGGGACAGTTTAACTATGGCTACACCTTC
CDR3aa: CASSPGQFNYGYTF

d_gene: .
j_gene: TRBJ2-5
v_gene: TRBV29-1
abundance: .
CDR3nt: TGCAGCGTTGGTAGTACGTCGGGAAAGACCCAGTACTTC
CDR3aa: CSVGSTSGKTQYF

d_gene: TRBD2
j_gene: TRBJ2-1
v_gene: TRBV29-1
abundance: .
CDR3nt: TGCAGCGGTAGCGGGATCTCCTACAATGAGCAGTTCTTC
CDR3aa: CSGSGISYNEQFF

d_gene: .
j_gene: TRBJ2-3
v_gene: TRBV4-1
abundance: .
CDR3nt: TGCGCCAGCAGCCAACCCGGGGCTGGAAGCGCAGATACGCAGTATTTT
CDR3aa: CASSQPGAGSADTQYF

d_gene: .
j_gene: TRBJ2-7
v_gene: TRBV30
abundance: .
CDR3nt: TGTGCCTGGAGAAGGTTGGGTGAGCAGTACTTC
CDR3aa: CAWRRLGEQYF

d_gene: .
j_gene: TRBJ1-1
v_gene: TRBV29-1
abundance: .
CDR3nt: TGCAGCGTTGAAGTATCAGGGGAGAACACTGAAGCTTTCTTT
CDR3aa: CSVEVSGENTEAFF

d_gene: TRBD2
j_gene: TRBJ2-1
v_gene: TRBV5-1
abundance: once
CDR3nt: TGCGCCAGCAGCTTGAACCAGCGGGGATACAATGAGCAGTTCTTC
CDR3aa: CASSLNQRGYNEQFF

d_gene: TRBD2
j_gene: TRBJ2-7
v_gene: TRBV27
abundance: once
CDR3nt: TGTGCCAGCAGTCCCCGGACTAGCGGGAGGGGTGTAAGCTCCTACGAGCAGTACTTC
CDR3aa: CASSPRTSGRGVSSYEQYF

d_gene: TRBD2
j_gene: TRBJ2-3
v_gene: TRBV28
abundance: .
CDR3nt: TGTGCCAGCAGTTTGAGTAGCGGGAGTGCCCCAGATACGCAGTATTTT
CDR3aa: CASSLSSGSAPDTQYF

d_gene: TRBD1
j_gene: TRBJ1-2
v_gene: TRBV10-3
abundance: once
CDR3nt: TGTGCCATCATGGCAGGGGGTGGCTATGGCTACACCTTC
CDR3aa: CAIMAGGGYGYTF

d_gene: TRBD1
j_gene: TRBJ2-1
v_gene: TRBV11-2
abundance: .
CDR3nt: TGTGCCAGCAGCACGGGACAGGGTACCTACAATGAGCAGTTCTTC
CDR3aa: CASSTGQGTYNEQFF

d_gene: TRBD2
j_gene: TRBJ2-5
v_gene: TRBV7-2
abundance: .
CDR3nt: TGTGCCAGCAGCAGCGGGACTCGACAAGAGACCCAGTACTTC
CDR3aa: CASSSGTRQETQYF

d_gene: TRBD1
j_gene: TRBJ2-2
v_gene: TRBV27
abundance: .
CDR3nt: TGTGCCAGCAGACCCCCCCGGGACAGGGTGACCGGGGAGCTGTTTTTT
CDR3aa: CASRPPRDRVTGELFF

d_gene: TRBD1
j_gene: TRBJ2-5
v_gene: TRBV5-1
abundance: .
CDR3nt: TGCGCCAGCAGCTTGGGAACAGGGGGAGAGACCCAGTACTTC
CDR3aa: CASSLGTGGETQYF

d_gene: .
j_gene: TRBJ2-7
v_gene: TRBV14
abundance: .
CDR3nt: TGTGCCAGCAGCGGAGGACAGCAGACGCGCTACGAGCAGTACTTC
CDR3aa: CASSGGQQTRYEQYF

d_gene: TRBD2
j_gene: TRBJ2-1
v_gene: TRBV5-6
abundance: .
CDR3nt: TGTGCCAGCAGCTTAGGACTAGCGGGAGTTTATGAGCAGTTCTTC
CDR3aa: CASSLGLAGVYEQFF

d_gene: .
j_gene: TRBJ1-4
v_gene: TRBV7-9
abundance: .
CDR3nt: TGTGCCAGCAGCTCGCTACAGGAAAAACTGTTTTTT
CDR3aa: CASSSLQEKLFF

d_gene: TRBD2
j_gene: TRBJ2-5
v_gene: TRBV29-1
abundance: .
CDR3nt: TGCAGCGTTGTCCTAGCGGGACGGGAGACCCAGTACTTC
CDR3aa: CSVVLAGRETQYF

d_gene: TRBD2
j_gene: TRBJ2-7
v_gene: TRBV7-2
abundance: .
CDR3nt: TGTGCCAGCAGCTCAGCAGCGGGACTAACCTACGAGCAGTACTTC
CDR3aa: CASSSAAGLTYEQYF

d_gene: .
j_gene: TRBJ1-2
v_gene: TRBV7-3
abundance: .
CDR3nt: TGTGCCAGCAGCGTAGGAATCGGGGGATTGGCCTATGGCTACACCTTC
CDR3aa: CASSVGIGGLAYGYTF

d_gene: TRBD2
j_gene: TRBJ2-1
v_gene: TRBV15
abundance: .
CDR3nt: TGTGCCACCAGCACGCCCGGGACTAGCGGGAGGGCCGATAATGAGCAGTTCTTC
CDR3aa: CATSTPGTSGRADNEQFF

d_gene: TRBD1
j_gene: TRBJ2-3
v_gene: TRBV15
abundance: .
CDR3nt: TGTGCCACCAGCAGAGCCGACAGGGGAGCGATCGCAGATACGCAGTATTTT
CDR3aa: CATSRADRGAIADTQYF

d_gene: .
j_gene: TRBJ1-1
v_gene: TRBV28
abundance: .
CDR3nt: TGTGCCAGCAGTTCCCGAGGGGCTTGGAAGGACACTGAAGCTTTCTTT
CDR3aa: CASSSRGAWKDTEAFF

d_gene: TRBD2
j_gene: TRBJ2-5
v_gene: TRBV27
abundance: .
CDR3nt: TGTGCCAGCAGTTTGTCTGCGGGAGGAGAGACCCAGTACTTC
CDR3aa: CASSLSAGGETQYF

d_gene: .
j_gene: TRBJ2-3
v_gene: TRBV7-3
abundance: .
CDR3nt: TGTGCCAGCAGCCCAGATCCCGGTAGCACAGATACGCAGTATTTT
CDR3aa: CASSPDPGSTDTQYF

d_gene: .
j_gene: TRBJ1-2
v_gene: TRBV18
abundance: .
CDR3nt: TGTGCCAGCTCACTACCCGATTTGTACGGCTACACCTTC
CDR3aa: CASSLPDLYGYTF

d_gene: .
j_gene: TRBJ1-5
v_gene: TRBV11-1
abundance: .
CDR3nt: TGTGCCAGCAGCGAATCCAGGGACTCGGGGCCCCAGCATTTT
CDR3aa: CASSESRDSGPQHF

d_gene: TRBD1
j_gene: TRBJ2-7
v_gene: TRBV28
abundance: .
CDR3nt: TGTGCCAGCAGCGGGACAGGGGGGTCCTACGAGCAGTACTTC
CDR3aa: CASSGTGGSYEQYF

d_gene: .
j_gene: TRBJ1-1
v_gene: TRBV7-3
abundance: .
CDR3nt: TGTGCCAGCAGCTTAACAGGCCCATTCACTGAAGCTTTCTTT
CDR3aa: CASSLTGPFTEAFF

d_gene: TRBD1
j_gene: TRBJ1-4
v_gene: TRBV28
abundance: .
CDR3nt: TGTGCCAGCAAGATTCAGGGGGCGCGAGTAGATGAAAAACTGTTTTTT
CDR3aa: CASKIQGARVDEKLFF